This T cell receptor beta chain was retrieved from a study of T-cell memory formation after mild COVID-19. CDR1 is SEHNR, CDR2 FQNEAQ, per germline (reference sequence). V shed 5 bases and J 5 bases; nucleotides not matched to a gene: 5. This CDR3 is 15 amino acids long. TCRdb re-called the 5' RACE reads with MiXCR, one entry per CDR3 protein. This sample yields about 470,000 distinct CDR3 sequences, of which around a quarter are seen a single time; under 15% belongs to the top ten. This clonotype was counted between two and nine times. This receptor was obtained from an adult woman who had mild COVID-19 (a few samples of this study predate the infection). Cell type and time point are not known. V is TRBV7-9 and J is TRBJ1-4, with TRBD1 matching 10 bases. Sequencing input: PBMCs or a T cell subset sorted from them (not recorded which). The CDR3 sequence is CASSPRDRGNEKLFF. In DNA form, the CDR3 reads TGTGCCAGCAGCCCCCGGGACAGGGGAAATGAAAAACTGTTTTTT.